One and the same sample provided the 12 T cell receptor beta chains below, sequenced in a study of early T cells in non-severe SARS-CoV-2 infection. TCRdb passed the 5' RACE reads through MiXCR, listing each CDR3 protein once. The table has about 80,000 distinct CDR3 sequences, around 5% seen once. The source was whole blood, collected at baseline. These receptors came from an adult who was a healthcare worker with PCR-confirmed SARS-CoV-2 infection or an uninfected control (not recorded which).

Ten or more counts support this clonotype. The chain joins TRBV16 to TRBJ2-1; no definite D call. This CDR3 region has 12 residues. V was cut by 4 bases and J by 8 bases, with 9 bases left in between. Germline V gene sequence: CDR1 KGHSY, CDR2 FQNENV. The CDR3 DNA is TGTGCCAGCAGCCCCTATATCTATGAGCAGTTCTTC. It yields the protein CASSPYIYEQFF.

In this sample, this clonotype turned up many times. Here the CDR3 DNA reads TGTGCCAGCAGCTTAGCTTGGGAAGGGGGCACCGGGGAGCTGTTTTTT. It encodes CASSLAWEGGTGELFF. The chain links TRBV7-2 to TRBJ2-2, with D maybe TRBD1 (6 bases). The CDR3 is 16 amino acids. Germline V CDR1 and CDR2: SGHTA, FQGNSA. The germline V and J ends were trimmed by 0 bases and 4 bases, with 12 bases remaining between them.

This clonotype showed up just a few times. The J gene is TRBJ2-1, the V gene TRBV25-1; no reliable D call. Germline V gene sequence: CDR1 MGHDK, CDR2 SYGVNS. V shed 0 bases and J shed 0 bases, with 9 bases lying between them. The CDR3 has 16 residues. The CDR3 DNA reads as TGTGCCAGCAGTGAATACAGTAGGCTCTCCTACAATGAGCAGTTCTTC. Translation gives CASSEYSRLSYNEQFF.

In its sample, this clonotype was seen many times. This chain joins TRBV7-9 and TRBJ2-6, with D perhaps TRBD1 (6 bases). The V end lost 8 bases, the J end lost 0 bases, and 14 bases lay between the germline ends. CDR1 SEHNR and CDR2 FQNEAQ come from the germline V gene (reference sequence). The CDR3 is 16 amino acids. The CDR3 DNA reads TGTGCCAGCCAGATCCAGGGGAGCTCTGGGGCCAACGTCCTGACTTTC. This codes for CASQIQGSSGANVLTF.

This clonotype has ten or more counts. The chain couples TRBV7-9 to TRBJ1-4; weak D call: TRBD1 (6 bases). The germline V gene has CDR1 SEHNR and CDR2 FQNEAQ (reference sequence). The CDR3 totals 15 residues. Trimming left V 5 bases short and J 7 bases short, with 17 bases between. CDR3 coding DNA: TGTGCCAGCAGCCCCCTGCTCGGGGGCGGTGAAAAACTGTTTTTT. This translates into CASSPLLGGGEKLFF.

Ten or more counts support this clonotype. The CDR3 loop is CSVGQGFAYEQYF. CDR3 sequence (DNA): TGCAGCGTTGGACAGGGATTTGCGTACGAGCAGTACTTC. The J gene is TRBJ2-7, the V gene TRBV29-1; 7 bases fit TRBD1. Trimming at V came to 4 bases and at J to 4 bases, leaving 7 bases not matched to a gene. The CDR3 is 13 residues long. Germline-derived CDR1 and CDR2 are SQVTM and ANQGSEA.

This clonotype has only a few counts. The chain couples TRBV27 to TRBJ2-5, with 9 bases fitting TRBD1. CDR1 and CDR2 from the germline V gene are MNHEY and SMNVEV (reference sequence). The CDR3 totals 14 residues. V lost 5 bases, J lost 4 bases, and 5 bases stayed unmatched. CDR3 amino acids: CASSHTGGRETQYF. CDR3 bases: TGTGCCAGCAGTCACACAGGGGGCCGAGAGACCCAGTACTTC.

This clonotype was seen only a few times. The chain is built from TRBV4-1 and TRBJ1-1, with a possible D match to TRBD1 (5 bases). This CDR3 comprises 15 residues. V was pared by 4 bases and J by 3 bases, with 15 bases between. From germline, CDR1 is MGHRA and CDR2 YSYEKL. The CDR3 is CASSRGRRRDTEAFF. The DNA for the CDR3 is TGCGCCAGCAGCCGGGGACGGAGGAGGGACACTGAAGCTTTCTTT.

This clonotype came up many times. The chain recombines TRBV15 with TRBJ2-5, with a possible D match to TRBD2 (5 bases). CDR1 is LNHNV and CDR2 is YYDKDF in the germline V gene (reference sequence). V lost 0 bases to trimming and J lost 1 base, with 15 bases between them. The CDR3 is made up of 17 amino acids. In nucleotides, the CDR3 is TGTGCCACCAGCAGAGATCCCTGGGGTGAGGGCCAAGAGACCCAGTACTTC. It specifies CATSRDPWGEGQETQYF.

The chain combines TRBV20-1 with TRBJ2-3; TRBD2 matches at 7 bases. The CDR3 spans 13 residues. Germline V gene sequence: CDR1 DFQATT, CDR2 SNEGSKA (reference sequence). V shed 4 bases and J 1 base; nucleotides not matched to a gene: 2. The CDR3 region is CSATAGRTDTQYF. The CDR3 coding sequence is TGCAGTGCTACAGCGGGGCGCACAGATACGCAGTATTTT.

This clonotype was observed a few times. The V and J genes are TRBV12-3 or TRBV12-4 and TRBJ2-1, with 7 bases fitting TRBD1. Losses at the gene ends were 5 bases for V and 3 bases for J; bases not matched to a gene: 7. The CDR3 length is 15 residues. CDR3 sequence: CASSRDSLVYNEQFF. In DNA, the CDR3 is TGTGCCAGCAGTCGGGACAGTCTAGTCTACAATGAGCAGTTCTTC.

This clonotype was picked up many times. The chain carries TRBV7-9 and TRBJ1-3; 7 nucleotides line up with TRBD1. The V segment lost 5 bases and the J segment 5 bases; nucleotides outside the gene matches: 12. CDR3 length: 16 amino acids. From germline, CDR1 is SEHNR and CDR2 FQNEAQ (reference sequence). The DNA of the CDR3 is TGTGCCAGCAGCCGACATCCCGGGACAGTAAGAAACACCATATATTTT. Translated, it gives CASSRHPGTVRNTIYF.